These 27 T cell receptor beta chains came from one sample sequenced in a study of OX40 agonist ivuxolimab in advanced cancers. The receptor library was made with the immunoSEQ multiplex PCR assay. This immuneACCESS table, as held by TCRdb, lists in-frame sequences with V and J called but not all clones. Of the missing ones, under half trace to an unresolved V gene in checked studies; the others have no known cause. The sample table records about 30,000 clones; roughly 80% of these occur just once. About 31% of the sample rests with the top ten. The sequenced sample was CD4+ or CD8+ T cells sorted from blood, obtained in a trial of the OX40 agonist ivuxolimab. These receptors were collected from an adult with an advanced solid tumor such as melanoma, head and neck, liver or kidney cancer.

This clone appeared once. The chain carries TRBV30 and TRBJ1-5; a possible D gene is TRBD1 (6 bases). The germline V gene has CDR1 GTSNPN and CDR2 SVGIG (reference sequence). Trimming removed 2 bases from V and 5 bases from J, with 10 bases in between. The CDR3 sequence is 13 residues long. The CDR3 nucleotides read TGTGCCTGGAGTTTGTCAGGGGATCAGCCCCAGCATTTT. It codes for CAWSLSGDQPQHF.

This clone was observed a few times. The junction departs from germline at one end; a sequencing error may be responsible. The chain links TRBV7-7 to TRBJ2-5; D not resolved. This CDR3 spans 13 amino acids. Germline V lookup: CDR1 SSHAT, CDR2 FNYEAQ (reference sequence). The CDR3 protein is CASSFSFGETQYF. The CDR3 coding sequence is TGTGCTAGCAGCTTTTCTTTCGGCGAGACCCAGTACTTC.

The rearrangement uses TRBV9 and TRBJ2-5; TRBD2 might be the D (5 bases). The CDR3 extends over 13 amino acids. V was shortened by 6 bases and J by 5 bases, with 14 bases between the two germline ends. Germline assignment: CDR1 SGDLS and CDR2 YYNGEE. The CDR3 nucleotides read TGTGCCAGCACCTCAGGCGGGTCGGAGACCCAGTACTTC. Translation gives CASTSGGSETQYF.

This chain connects TRBV5-1 to TRBJ1-2, with 7 nucleotides matching TRBD1. Germline V gene lookup returns CDR1 SGHRS and CDR2 YFSETQ. The CDR3 is 14 amino acids. The V segment lost 4 bases and the J segment 5 bases; nucleotides outside the gene matches: 8. Here the CDR3 reads CASSTRDSSYGYTF. For the CDR3, the DNA is TGCGCCAGCAGCACCAGGGACAGTTCATATGGCTACACCTTC.

V gene TRBV27 combines with J gene TRBJ1-1; 7 bases agree with TRBD1. Trimming removed 7 bases from V and 4 bases from J; junction bases left unmatched: 15. CDR3 length: 16 amino acids. Germline CDR1 MNHEY, CDR2 SMNVEV (reference sequence). The CDR3 here is CASIPEAGEGATEAFF. In nucleotides, the CDR3 is TGTGCCAGCATCCCCGAGGCGGGGGAGGGGGCCACTGAAGCTTTCTTT.

This clone was found a few times. The rearrangement joins TRBV5-4 to TRBJ1-2, with D uncertain. Trimming removed 2 bases at V and 7 bases at J, with 18 bases between. The germline CDR1 and CDR2 sequences are SGHNT and YYREEE (reference sequence). The CDR3 is made up of 15 amino acids. CDR3 in amino acids: CASSFSETLASGYTF. The CDR3 coding sequence is TGTGCCAGCAGCTTTTCCGAGACCCTTGCCTCTGGCTACACCTTC.

V gene TRBV15 combines with J gene TRBJ1-1; the D is unclear. The V end lost 0 bases, the J end lost 0 bases, and 11 bases lay between the germline ends. CDR3 size: 16 residues. Germline assignment: CDR1 LNHNV and CDR2 YYDKDF (reference sequence). The CDR3 nucleotides read TGTGCCACCAGCAGAGACCATGGACCGGTGAACACTGAAGCTTTCTTT. As protein: CATSRDHGPVNTEAFF.

V and J are TRBV1 and TRBJ1-5. TRBV1 is noted as a pseudogene. This CDR3 contains 17 residues. The CDR3: CTSSQGMGGRQNQPQHF. CDR3 bases: TGCACCAGCAGCCAAGGAATGGGGGGACGGCAGAATCAGCCCCAGCATTTT.

As DNA, the CDR3 is TGTGCCTGGAGCCTAGGAAGTTCCTACGAGCAGTACTTC. It specifies CAWSLGSSYEQYF. V gene TRBV30 combines with J gene TRBJ2-7; D remains unclear. Trimming left V 3 bases short and J 1 base short, with 10 bases between. The length of the CDR3 is 13 residues. The germline V gene encodes CDR1 GTSNPN and CDR2 SVGIG (reference sequence).

The chain uses TRBV13 and TRBJ2-1; D is unclear. V lost 4 bases to trimming and J lost 2 bases, with 6 bases between them. Germline CDR1 PRHDT, CDR2 FYEKMQ (reference sequence). The CDR3 is made up of 13 amino acids. The CDR3: CASSSPPYNEQFF. CDR3 in DNA: TGTGCCAGCAGCTCCCCCCCCTACAATGAGCAGTTCTTC.

The rearrangement links TRBV13 to TRBJ2-1; D is tentatively TRBD1 or TRBD2 (5 bases each). Trimming took off 8 bases at V and 3 bases at J, with 14 bases between the two ends. This CDR3 contains 14 residues. Germline V lookup: CDR1 PRHDT, CDR2 FYEKMQ (reference sequence). CDR3: CASDRSGVYNEQFF. As DNA, the CDR3 is TGTGCCAGCGACAGAAGCGGAGTCTACAATGAGCAGTTCTTC. Based on the CDR3 plus reference TRBV13 and TRBJ2-1, the full variable domain is AAGVIQSPRHLIKEKRETATLKCYPIPRHDTVYWYQQGPGQDPQFLISFYEKMQSDKGSIPDRFSAQQFSDYHSELNMSSLELGDSALYFCASDRSGVYNEQFFGPGTRLTVL.

The V and J genes are TRBV7-8 and TRBJ2-3, with D perhaps TRBD1 or TRBD2 (5 bases each). The V gene lost 1 base and the J gene lost 2 bases, with 22 bases spanning the gap. The CDR3 runs to 19 residues. Germline V CDR1 and CDR2: SGHVS, FQNEAQ. The CDR3 DNA follows: TGTGCCAGCAGCTTAGGGAAAAACTATCTAGGGACCCACACAGATACGCAGTATTTT. It specifies CASSLGKNYLGTHTDTQYF.

This chain connects TRBV11-2 to TRBJ2-2, with D possibly matching TRBD2 (6 bases). Trimming took 5 bases from V and 4 from J, leaving 8 bases between them. This CDR3 has 13 amino acids. Germline values: CDR1 SGHAT, CDR2 FQNNGV. The CDR3 bases are TGTGCCAGCAGCGCGGGAATCACCGGGGAGCTGTTTTTT. It translates to CASSAGITGELFF.

The gene calls are TRBV6-1 and TRBJ2-7, with 15 bases identical to TRBD2. Germline CDR1 is MNHNS and CDR2 is SASEGT. V dropped 4 bases and J dropped 7; count of bases not matched to a gene: 5. The CDR3 extends over 15 amino acids. This chain's CDR3 is CASSGGLAGGGEQYF. CDR3 DNA: TGTGCCAGCAGTGGGGGACTAGCGGGAGGAGGTGAGCAGTACTTC.

This rearrangement joins TRBV13 to TRBJ2-1, with 8 nucleotides matching TRBD1. The CDR3 runs 14 residues. The junction had 9 bases not matched to a gene; V was cut back by 5 bases and J by 9 bases. Germline V lookup: CDR1 PRHDT, CDR2 FYEKMQ (reference sequence). The CDR3 region is CASSEDRVFLEQFF. DNA for the CDR3: TGTGCCAGCAGCGAGGACAGGGTTTTTCTTGAGCAGTTCTTC.

V and J are TRBV19 and TRBJ2-6; perhaps D is TRBD1 or TRBD2 (6 bases each). The CDR3 contains 19 residues. V lost 7 bases and J lost 1, with 23 bases in between. The germline V gene encodes CDR1 LNHDA and CDR2 SQIVND (reference sequence). The CDR3, as DNA: TGTGCCAGTACAACTTGGGGGGCCCAGTCCCGGTCTGGGGCCAACGTCCTGACTTTC. Translating it yields CASTTWGAQSRSGANVLTF.

V usage is TRBV29-1 and J usage is TRBJ2-3, with 9 bases identical to TRBD1. CDR1 is SQVTM, CDR2 ANQGSEA, per germline. Trimming took 3 bases from V and 2 from J; bases not matched to a gene: 6. CDR3 size: 15 residues. CDR3 region: CSVEGQGWNTDTQYF. The CDR3 nucleotides are TGCAGCGTTGAGGGACAGGGATGGAACACAGATACGCAGTATTTT.

V and J are TRBV6-4 and TRBJ2-1; D not certain. V was clipped by 0 bases and J by 1 base, with 10 bases between them. The CDR3 contains 16 residues. Per germline, CDR1 MRHNA and CDR2 SNTAGT. CDR3 amino acids: CASSDSAQKSYNEQFF. In nucleotides, the CDR3 is TGTGCCAGCAGTGACTCAGCCCAGAAATCCTACAATGAGCAGTTCTTC.

V gene TRBV13 combines with J gene TRBJ2-1; D gene unclear. Looked up from germline, CDR1 is PRHDT and CDR2 is FYEKMQ (reference sequence). The CDR3 is 12 amino acids. Trimming cost V 5 bases and J 8 bases, with 10 bases left between them. CDR3 coding DNA: TGTGCCAGCAGCATCTCCAGCTATGAGCAGTTCTTC. Amino acids: CASSISSYEQFF.

The chain has TRBV5-1 and TRBJ2-7, with 7 positions matching TRBD1. Trimming cost V 4 bases and J 2 bases; bases outside gene matches: 3. The CDR3 sequence is 13 residues long. Germline assignment: CDR1 SGHRS and CDR2 YFSETQ. CDR3 sequence reads: CASSVGQTYEQYF. DNA for the CDR3: TGCGCCAGCAGCGTGGGACAGACCTACGAGCAGTACTTC.

This clone showed up just a few times. This chain connects TRBV19 to TRBJ1-1, with D unresolved. The CDR3 runs 14 residues. The V gene lost 3 bases and the J gene lost 2 bases, with 10 bases spanning the gap. Germline CDR1 is LNHDA and CDR2 is SQIVND (reference sequence). The CDR3 region is CASSMADSNTEAFF. The CDR3 coding sequence is TGTGCCAGTAGTATGGCTGATTCTAACACTGAAGCTTTCTTT.

J is TRBJ1-1 and V is TRBV7-9; no clear D. The V gene lost 1 base and the J gene lost 5 bases, with 20 bases spanning the gap. Germline V CDR1 and CDR2: SEHNR, FQNEAQ (reference sequence). CDR3 length: 17 residues. The CDR3 sequence is CASSLVVFGSGRTEAFF. CDR3 in DNA: TGTGCCAGCAGCTTAGTAGTATTTGGCTCCGGGAGGACTGAAGCTTTCTTT.

By proportion, this clone is medium-sized. This chain links TRBV9 with TRBJ1-4; D perhaps matches TRBD1 (5 bases). CDR3 length: 13 residues. V dropped 5 bases and J dropped 3 bases, with 8 bases sitting between them. CDR1 SGDLS and CDR2 YYNGEE come from the germline V gene. DNA for the CDR3: TGTGCCAGCAGTAAGGGGTCTAATGAAAAACTGTTTTTT. Translation gives CASSKGSNEKLFF.

V gene TRBV5-1 combines with J gene TRBJ2-1; possible D gene TRBD1, 5 bases. CDR3 size: 17 residues. The V end was cut by 3 bases, the J end by 0 bases, with 16 bases between. The germline V gene encodes CDR1 SGHRS and CDR2 YFSETQ. Written as DNA, the CDR3 is TGCGCCAGCAGCTCTGAAGGACAACGAGGCTCCTACAATGAGCAGTTCTTC. Protein product: CASSSEGQRGSYNEQFF.

In its sample, this clone was seen a few times. V and J are TRBV9 and TRBJ1-4, with D possibly being TRBD1 (5 bases). This CDR3 has 15 amino acids. Between the trimmed V and J ends, which lost 0 bases and 7 bases, there was a span of 13 bases. Germline-derived CDR1 and CDR2 are SGDLS and YYNGEE. In DNA form, the CDR3 reads TGTGCCAGCAGCGTAGAGGGGAGTGTAGGTGAAAAACTGTTTTTT. As protein: CASSVEGSVGEKLFF.

V usage is TRBV9 and J usage is TRBJ2-3, with 10 bases matching TRBD1. With 0 bases clipped from V and 2 bases from J, the junction kept 3 bases outside the gene matches. Germline loops: CDR1 SGDLS, CDR2 YYNGEE. The CDR3 consists of 16 residues. The CDR3 loop is CASSVAGTGATDTQYF. The CDR3 nucleotides read TGTGCCAGCAGCGTAGCCGGGACAGGGGCCACAGATACGCAGTATTTT.

This clone was seen just once. This chain joins TRBV11-2 and TRBJ2-7; D is uncertain. The CDR3 consists of 13 residues. Germline CDR1 is SGHAT and CDR2 is FQNNGV. Deletions cut 3 bases from V and 4 bases from J, with 10 bases between. DNA for the CDR3: TGTGCCAGCAGCTTCCAGGCCATTTACGAGCAGTACTTC. This gives the protein CASSFQAIYEQYF.